This T cell receptor (beta chain) comes out of a study of monozygotic twins with inflammatory bowel disease. This CDR3 has 15 residues. Germline CDR1 reads DFQATT; CDR2 reads SNEGSKA (reference sequence). One entry per CDR3 protein, without DNA, is what TCRdb gives after re-calling the 5' RACE reads. This sample's clone table lists approximately 100,000 distinct CDR3 sequences. The sample taken for sequencing was blood. The chain uses TRBV20-1 and TRBJ2-1; there is no DNA to check the TCRdb D call of TRBD1. The TCR sequence derives from a human donor with ulcerative colitis or Crohn's disease, or a healthy co-twin of an affected twin (not recorded which). The CDR3 protein is CSANGGGLGSNEQFF.